This T cell receptor (beta chain) stems from a study of T cell changes during pregnancy in multiple sclerosis. The germline CDR1 and CDR2 sequences are ENHRY and SYGVKD. Trimming at V came to 6 bases and at J to 1 base, leaving 8 bases not matched to a gene. The CDR3 loop spans 15 amino acids. Sequencing was performed with immunoSEQ multiplex PCR; in TCRdb, only in-frame clones are kept and a portion is missing. The table records roughly 90,000 clones, around 90% of them present only once. The clonotype was recovered from a female donor in good health, enrolled as a control in a pregnancy study. V and J are TRBV10-3 and TRBJ1-1; TRBD1 aligns across 7 bases. Material: peripheral blood, obtained in the first trimester of pregnancy. Written as DNA, the CDR3 is TGTGCCATCAGGGACCCCGGGACAGCGAACACTGAAGCTTTCTTT. Its protein is CAIRDPGTANTEAFF.